This T cell receptor beta chain was found in a study of blood T cell repertoires in COVID-19. On the study more broadly: Acute-phase and convalescent COVID-19 samples originated in the United States, Italy and Spain. Sources were T cells, B-cell-depleted T cells, or PBMCs; the material itself was cDNA or gDNA.

Trimming removed 4 bases from V and 3 bases from J, with 16 bases in between. The CDR3 covers 15 residues. Germline CDR1 LNHDA, CDR2 SQIVND (reference sequence). In the original analysis: Amplification from reference gene primers served as the basis for estimated nucleated cell counts. The assay was immunoSEQ multiplex PCR, and TCRdb's table has in-frame clones only and misses some. V and J calls and clone size are given by that table; D and trimming were obtained from the DNA. The data contain nearly 200,000 clones, 84% of them seen just once; the ten biggest clones take up approximately 7.9%. Sequenced: PBMCs or T cells enriched from blood (not recorded which). This TCR was recovered from a man aged 40-49 years who had recovered from COVID-19. The genes are TRBV19 and TRBJ2-7; a weak D match, TRBD1 (5 bases). The CDR3 here is CASSRADRDLYEQYF. As DNA, the CDR3 is TGTGCCAGTAGTAGGGCCGACAGAGACCTCTACGAGCAGTACTTC.